The 28 T cell receptor beta chains listed next were all sequenced from one sample in a study of T cell responses to AZD1222 COVID-19 vaccine. Using immunoSEQ multiplex PCR, the repertoire was profiled, and TCRdb retains in-frame clones only, with some absent. This sample has some 200,000 clones; more than 75% occur once, and the top ten carry over 0.75%. Source: peripheral blood, taken on day 0 of AZD1222 vaccination. These receptors originate from an adult in good health.

The chain is built from TRBV19 and TRBJ1-5; weak D call: TRBD1 (5 bases). The CDR3 spans 14 residues. Germline CDR1 and CDR2: LNHDA and SQIVND (reference sequence). The germline V and J ends were trimmed by 6 bases and 4 bases, with 13 bases remaining between them. The CDR3 spells CASSPGLFNQPQHF. The CDR3 DNA sequence: TGTGCCAGTAGCCCGGGACTGTTTAATCAGCCCCAGCATTTT.

The genes are TRBV11-3 and TRBJ2-3; D unresolved. Looked up from germline, CDR1 is SGHNT and CDR2 is YENEEA. This CDR3 is 15 amino acids long. With 5 bases removed from V and 2 bases from J, the gap between germline ends came to 14 bases. CDR3 nucleotides: TGTGCCAGCAGCCGACTGGGTCTTCTCACAGATACGCAGTATTTT. Translation gives CASSRLGLLTDTQYF.

The chain is built from TRBV19 and TRBJ1-1; 7 bases agree with TRBD1. Germline assignment: CDR1 LNHDA and CDR2 SQIVND (reference sequence). This CDR3 has 16 residues. Trimming at V came to 6 bases and at J to 0 bases, leaving 10 bases not matched to a gene. The CDR3 is CASRTDRDGMNTEAFF. CDR3 sequence (DNA): TGTGCCAGTAGGACAGACAGGGACGGAATGAACACTGAAGCTTTCTTT.

The V and J genes are TRBV18 and TRBJ1-2, with D tentatively TRBD1 (5 bases). Trimming stripped 6 bases from V and 6 bases from J, with 20 bases between. CDR1 is KGHSH, CDR2 LQKENI, per germline. This CDR3 has 15 amino acids. The CDR3 sequence: CASSRIRQTSDGYTF. CDR3 DNA: TGTGCCAGCTCCCGCATCCGACAGACCTCGGATGGCTACACCTTC. The whole variable domain, remainder taken from reference TRBV18 and TRBJ1-2, is NAGVMQNPRHLVRRRGQEARLRCSPMKGHSHVYWYRQLPEEGLKFMVYLQKENIIDESGMPKERFSAEFPKEGPSILRIQQVVRGDSAAYFCASSRIRQTSDGYTFGSGTRLTVV.

This rearrangement joins TRBV12-3 or TRBV12-4 to TRBJ1-2; 9 bases are shared with TRBD1. The ends lost 5 bases at V and 7 bases at J; junction bases unmatched: 2. The CDR3 extends over 12 amino acids. This CDR3 is CASSRDRVGYTF. The CDR3 DNA sequence: TGTGCCAGCAGTCGGGACAGGGTTGGCTACACCTTC.

The chain links TRBV27 to TRBJ2-7; D is unclear. The V gene lost 1 base and the J gene lost 3 bases, with 10 bases spanning the gap. Germline V gene data show CDR1 as MNHEY and CDR2 as SMNVEV (reference sequence). There are 14 residues in the CDR3. In nucleotides, the CDR3 is TGTGCCAGCAGTTTATTTCCAGGAAACTACGAGCAGTACTTC. This encodes CASSLFPGNYEQYF.

The chain has TRBV7-9 and TRBJ1-5; no clear D. The germline CDR1 and CDR2 sequences are SEHNR and FQNEAQ (reference sequence). The V gene lost 4 bases and the J gene lost 6 bases, with 7 bases spanning the gap. The CDR3 spans 12 residues. The CDR3 loop is CASSYKTQPQHF. DNA of the CDR3: TGTGCCAGCAGCTATAAAACTCAGCCCCAGCATTTT.

The chain joins TRBV2 to TRBJ1-2; 8 bases fit TRBD1. Losses at the gene ends were 4 bases for V and 7 bases for J; bases not matched to a gene: 8. The CDR3 length is 14 residues. Germline V gene sequence: CDR1 SNHLY, CDR2 FYNNEI. Written as DNA, the CDR3 is TGTGCCAGCAGTGTCGACAGGGGAAGGGGTGGCTACACCTTC. Translation gives CASSVDRGRGGYTF.

V gene TRBV18 combines with J gene TRBJ2-5; D remains unclear. V lost 0 bases to trimming and J lost 3 bases, with 8 bases between them. CDR3 size: 14 residues. Germline loops: CDR1 KGHSH, CDR2 LQKENI. CDR3 bases: TGTGCCAGCTCACCACCGAATGCTAAAGAGACCCAGTACTTC. This sequence encodes CASSPPNAKETQYF.

The gene calls are TRBV11-2 and TRBJ1-1; the match to TRBD1 covers 8 bases. Trimming removed 6 bases from V and 8 bases from J; junction bases left unmatched: 8. The length of the CDR3 is 13 residues. The germline V gene encodes CDR1 SGHAT and CDR2 FQNNGV. The CDR3 DNA reads TGTGCCAGCAGTTACAGGGGGGGCCTGGAAGCTTTCTTT. It translates to CASSYRGGLEAFF. Using reference TRBV11-2 and TRBJ1-1 for the parts outside the CDR3, the full variable domain is EAGVAQSPRYKIIEKRQSVAFWCNPISGHATLYWYQQILGQGPKLLIQFQNNGVVDDSQLPKDRFSAERLKGVDSTLKIQPAKLEDSAVYLCASSYRGGLEAFFGQGTRLTVV.

In its sample, this clone was seen once. V usage is TRBV28 and J usage is TRBJ2-7, with 7 nucleotides matching TRBD1. V lost 5 bases to trimming and J lost 4 bases; unmatched junction nucleotides: 11. The CDR3 spans 15 residues. Germline CDR1 is MDHEN and CDR2 is SYDVKM. Here the CDR3 reads CASSLQRTGEYEQYF. CDR3 bases: TGTGCCAGCAGTCTCCAACGGACAGGAGAATACGAGCAGTACTTC.

The J gene is TRBJ2-2, the V gene TRBV7-3; D assignment may be TRBD1 or TRBD2 (5 bases each). This CDR3 has 16 amino acids. The V end lost 5 bases, the J end lost 2 bases, and 15 bases lay between the germline ends. Germline values: CDR1 SGHTA, CDR2 FQGTGA. CDR3 sequence reads: CASSPLWGSNTGELFF. CDR3 nucleotide sequence: TGTGCCAGCAGCCCACTTTGGGGGAGTAACACCGGGGAGCTGTTTTTT.

For this clone: The junction does not match germline at one end; this may be a read error. The chain employs TRBV7-3 and TRBJ2-1, with 11 bases fitting TRBD2. The CDR3 contains 17 residues. The germline CDR1 and CDR2 sequences are SGHTA and FQGTGA. CDR3 DNA sequence: TGTGCCAGCAGCGTAACTAGCGGGAGACGCCTACGAAATGAGCAGTTCTTC. Its protein is CASSVTSGRRLRNEQFF.

As to this clone: This specimen includes other DNA sequences encoding the same CDR3. V and J are TRBV29-1 and TRBJ2-3; D is ambiguous. Germline CDR1 SQVTM, CDR2 ANQGSEA. The CDR3 is 10 residues long. Trimming shortened V by 3 bases and J by 6 bases, and 4 bases separated the two germline ends. Here the CDR3 DNA reads TGCAGCGTTGATACGGATACGCAGTATTTT. This sequence encodes CSVDTDTQYF.

Notes on this clone: The sample carries other DNA sequences with the same CDR3. This rearrangement joins TRBV7-2 to TRBJ2-7; D may be TRBD2 (6 bases). The CDR3 runs to 14 residues. Trimming pared 5 bases from V and 4 bases from J, leaving 15 bases between. Germline loops: CDR1 SGHTA, CDR2 FQGNSA. In nucleotides, the CDR3 is TGTGCCAGCAGCCCTGGGGGGAGCCCGTACGAGCAGTACTTC. Its protein is CASSPGGSPYEQYF. Drawing the rest from reference TRBV7-2 and TRBJ2-7, the complete variable domain is GAGVSQSPSNKVTEKGKDVELRCDPISGHTALYWYRQSLGQGLEFLIYFQGNSAPDKSGLPSDRFSAERTGGSVSTLTIQRTQQEDSAVYLCASSPGGSPYEQYFGPGTRLTVT.

The chain employs TRBV19 and TRBJ2-7; 11 bases fit TRBD1. This CDR3 spans 15 amino acids. CDR1 is LNHDA, CDR2 SQIVND, per germline (reference sequence). V lost 5 bases to trimming and J lost 3 bases; unmatched junction nucleotides: 6. The CDR3 region is CASSSGTGGGYEQYF. The CDR3 DNA sequence: TGTGCCAGTAGTTCCGGGACAGGGGGTGGCTACGAGCAGTACTTC.

The V gene is TRBV6-5, the J gene TRBJ2-5; no clear D gene. V shed 5 bases and J shed 5 bases, with 9 bases lying between them. Per germline, CDR1 MNHEY and CDR2 SVGAGI. The CDR3 sequence is 12 residues long. The CDR3, as DNA: TGTGCCAGCAGTCCCATAAGTGAGACCCAGTACTTC. Its protein is CASSPISETQYF.

The gene calls are TRBV5-8 and TRBJ2-7; D is unclear. Germline V gene sequence: CDR1 SGHTS, CDR2 YDEGEE. Trimming removed 0 bases at V and 3 bases at J, with 10 bases between. This CDR3 contains 14 residues. CDR3: CASSLGIRIYEQYF. CDR3 sequence (DNA): TGTGCCAGCAGCTTGGGTATCAGGATCTACGAGCAGTACTTC. Full variable domain (outside the CDR3, taken from reference TRBV5-8 and TRBJ2-7): EAGVTQSPTHLIKTRGQQATLRCSPISGHTSVYWYQQALGLGLQFLLWYDEGEERNRGNFPPRFSGRQFPNYSSELNVNALELEDSALYLCASSLGIRIYEQYFGPGTRLTVT.

The genes are TRBV6-5 and TRBJ1-2; no reliable D call. Per germline, CDR1 MNHEY and CDR2 SVGAGI. Trimming took off 5 bases at V and 4 bases at J, with 11 bases between the two ends. The CDR3 loop spans 13 amino acids. The CDR3 loop reads CASSPRPGYGYTF. CDR3 in DNA: TGTGCCAGCAGTCCTAGGCCAGGCTATGGCTACACCTTC.

V and J are TRBV6-5 and TRBJ2-7, with TRBD1 matching over 9 bases. The J segment lost 7 bases and the V segment lost 6 bases, leaving 7 bases of the junction unmatched. This CDR3 region has 13 residues. The V gene's germline CDR1 is MNHEY and CDR2 SVGAGI. The CDR3 DNA is TGTGCCAGCAGCCTACAGGGGGCAAGGGAGCAGTACTTC. Amino acids: CASSLQGAREQYF.

The V call is TRBV19, the J call TRBJ1-5; weak D call: TRBD1 (6 bases). The CDR3 sequence is 13 residues long. The germline V gene has CDR1 LNHDA and CDR2 SQIVND (reference sequence). Trimming removed 10 bases at V and 5 bases at J, with 15 bases between. The CDR3 DNA reads as TGTGCCATGTCGAGGGGGGAGGATCAGCCCCAGCATTTT. It is translated as CAMSRGEDQPQHF. The full variable domain, its missing parts supplied by reference TRBV19 and TRBJ1-5, is DGGITQSPKYLFRKEGQNVTLSCEQNLNHDAMYWYRQDPGQGLRLIYYSQIVNDFQKGDIAEGYSVSREKKESFPLTVTSAQKNPTAFYLCAMSRGEDQPQHFGDGTRLSIL.

The chain combines TRBV19 with TRBJ1-3; D not resolved. Germline lookup yields CDR1 LNHDA and CDR2 SQIVND (reference sequence). V was cut by 1 base and J by 1 base, with 5 bases left in between. This CDR3 comprises 14 residues. CDR3: CASSIVGSGNTIYF. CDR3 in DNA: TGTGCCAGTAGTATAGTGGGGTCTGGAAACACCATATATTTT.

The chain couples TRBV28 to TRBJ1-1, with D perhaps TRBD1 (5 bases). Germline-derived CDR1 and CDR2 are MDHEN and SYDVKM. This CDR3 contains 17 residues. Deletions cut 3 bases from V and 1 base from J, with 18 bases between. Here the CDR3 DNA reads TGTGCCAGCAGTTTGAACCCGACGGACACACCGAACACTGAAGCTTTCTTT. Protein sequence: CASSLNPTDTPNTEAFF.

The chain joins TRBV7-3 to TRBJ2-1, with TRBD2 matching over 8 bases. Germline-derived CDR1 and CDR2 are SGHTA and FQGTGA. The CDR3 runs 13 residues. The J segment lost 15 bases and the V segment lost 5 bases, leaving 12 bases of the junction unmatched. Written as DNA, the CDR3 is TGTGCCAGCAGCCCCACATCGGGGCGGGAGGTGTTCTTC. This sequence encodes CASSPTSGREVFF.

The CDR3 DNA is TGTGCCACCAGTGATGTGCGGGACCCCGAGACCCAGTACTTC. It translates to CATSDVRDPETQYF. The chain joins TRBV24-1 to TRBJ2-5, with a weak D call TRBD2 (6 bases). Trimming pared 3 bases from V and 5 bases from J, leaving 12 bases between. This CDR3 contains 14 residues. The germline V gene has CDR1 KGHDR and CDR2 SFDVKD.

V and J are TRBV5-1 and TRBJ2-5, with 9 bases identical to TRBD2. The ends lost 6 bases at V and 5 bases at J; junction bases unmatched: 14. CDR1 and CDR2 from the germline V gene are SGHRS and YFSETQ. CDR3 size: 16 residues. CDR3 sequence: CASNSGLAGEGETQYF. The CDR3 DNA follows: TGCGCCAGCAATAGCGGGTTAGCGGGAGAGGGGGAGACCCAGTACTTC.

The chain uses TRBV5-1 and TRBJ1-3; D is undetermined. Trimming removed 0 bases at V and 0 bases at J, with 7 bases between. Germline CDR1 SGHRS, CDR2 YFSETQ. The CDR3 is 15 residues long. CDR3 nucleotide sequence: TGCGCCAGCAGCTTGGAGACCTTCTCTGGAAACACCATATATTTT. Translating it yields CASSLETFSGNTIYF.

This sequence joins TRBV7-3 and TRBJ2-5; 11 positions match TRBD2. The germline gives CDR1 SGHTA, CDR2 FQGTGA. V trimming: 5 bases; J trimming: 5 bases; junction bases outside the gene matches: 13. This CDR3 contains 17 residues. CDR3 in DNA: TGTGCCAGCAGCCCCTGGGGTAGCGGGGGGGCGGGTGAGACCCAGTACTTC. Its protein is CASSPWGSGGAGETQYF.